These 32 T cell receptor beta chains were sequenced from one sample in a study of blood T cells in healthy people across ages. A second PCR of about 7 to 11 cycles used a sample-barcoded 5' primer and a J-beta primer mix. TCRdb called the 5' RACE reads again in MiXCR, with one record for every CDR3 protein. The sample includes over 300,000 distinct CDR3 sequences, roughly half of them seen just once. The sequenced sample was blood. The source is a man aged 60 to 69 in good health.

The chain couples TRBV2 to TRBJ2-7; no firm D call. The CDR3 loop spans 16 amino acids. Per the germline V gene, CDR1 is SNHLY and CDR2 is FYNNEI. V gave up 7 bases and J gave up 2 bases, with 21 bases separating them. The CDR3 nucleotides are TGTGCCAGCACCTCTTTCACACAGTGGGTTGCCTACGAGCAGTACTTC. This gives the protein CASTSFTQWVAYEQYF.

This chain joins TRBV6-1 and TRBJ2-1; 11 positions agree with TRBD1. This CDR3 is built from 15 residues. From germline, CDR1 is MNHNS and CDR2 SASEGT. With V trimmed by 4 bases and J by 7 bases, 6 bases remained unmatched. The CDR3 sequence is CASSADGTGGNEQFF. The DNA for the CDR3 is TGTGCCAGCAGTGCTGACGGGACAGGGGGGAATGAGCAGTTCTTC.

The sample holds a few counts of this clonotype. V and J are TRBV7-2 and TRBJ1-2, with a tentative D call TRBD1 (5 bases). Trimming cost V 5 bases and J 2 bases, with 12 bases left between them. The CDR3 extends over 14 amino acids. Germline assignment: CDR1 SGHTA and CDR2 FQGNSA. The CDR3 coding sequence is TGTGCCAGCAGCCCGACGGCAGGGAACTATGGCTACACCTTC. As protein: CASSPTAGNYGYTF.

The chain is built from TRBV18 and TRBJ2-5; weak D call: TRBD1 (6 bases). The CDR3 covers 15 residues. The V end lost 3 bases, the J end lost 4 bases, and 15 bases lay between the germline ends. Germline CDR1 is KGHSH and CDR2 is LQKENI. CDR3 protein: CASSPRDIIGETQYF. CDR3 nucleotides: TGTGCCAGCTCACCTAGGGACATCATTGGAGAGACCCAGTACTTC. Full variable domain (outside the CDR3, taken from reference TRBV18 and TRBJ2-5): NAGVMQNPRHLVRRRGQEARLRCSPMKGHSHVYWYRQLPEEGLKFMVYLQKENIIDESGMPKERFSAEFPKEGPSILRIQQVVRGDSAAYFCASSPRDIIGETQYFGPGTRLLVL.

Here the CDR3 reads CASSQMSAGQKNYGYTF. The CDR3 DNA sequence: TGTGCCAGCAGCCAAATGTCTGCGGGACAGAAGAACTATGGCTACACCTTC. The chain combines TRBV4-2 with TRBJ1-2; 7 positions agree with TRBD1. The length of the CDR3 is 17 residues. J lost 2 bases, V lost 2 bases, and 11 bases had no gene match. Germline loops: CDR1 LGHNA, CDR2 YNFKEQ.

This clonotype was recorded a few times. The genes are TRBV27 and TRBJ2-7; no firm D call. V dropped 2 bases and J dropped 2 bases, with 13 bases sitting between them. Germline V gene sequence: CDR1 MNHEY, CDR2 SMNVEV (reference sequence). This CDR3 comprises 15 residues. The CDR3, as DNA: TGTGCCAGCAGTTTAATGTTAGGCGAGGCCTACGAGCAGTACTTC. This sequence encodes CASSLMLGEAYEQYF.

This clonotype is a singleton in its sample. The chain uses TRBV20-1 and TRBJ1-2, with no clear D. In germline, CDR1 is DFQATT, CDR2 SNEGSKA (reference sequence). CDR3 length: 12 residues. The V and J ends lost 6 bases and 7 bases respectively, with 15 bases between them. The CDR3 here is CSATVGDLGYTF. CDR3 DNA sequence: TGCAGTGCAACCGTGGGAGACCTTGGCTACACCTTC.

The chain links TRBV3-1 to TRBJ2-5; TRBD1 agrees at 7 bases. Trimming cost V 0 bases and J 5 bases; bases outside gene matches: 6. Looked up from germline, CDR1 is LGHDT and CDR2 is YNNKEL (reference sequence). The CDR3 extends over 15 amino acids. The CDR3 loop reads CASSQDRVRGETQYF. The CDR3 DNA reads as TGTGCCAGCAGCCAAGATCGCGTCAGGGGGGAGACCCAGTACTTC.

V gene TRBV29-1 combines with J gene TRBJ2-3, with 9 bases that match TRBD1. The CDR3 has 15 residues. Trimming at V came to 6 bases and at J to 3 bases, leaving 10 bases not matched to a gene. CDR1 is SQVTM and CDR2 is ANQGSEA in the germline V gene. CDR3 amino acids: CSVQQGQGRTDTQYF. CDR3 bases: TGCAGCGTGCAACAAGGACAGGGGCGGACAGATACGCAGTATTTT.

The V call is TRBV7-2, the J call TRBJ2-5, with no clear D. Looked up from germline, CDR1 is SGHTA and CDR2 is FQGNSA. V dropped 1 base and J dropped 5 bases, with 8 bases sitting between them. The CDR3 has 13 residues. The CDR3 region has the DNA TGTGCCAGCAGCTTAGTGAGGATGGAGACCCAGTACTTC. This encodes CASSLVRMETQYF.

The J gene is TRBJ2-1, the V gene TRBV10-3, with D perhaps TRBD2 (5 bases). In germline, CDR1 is ENHRY, CDR2 SYGVKD. CDR3 length: 14 amino acids. The V end was cut by 2 bases, the J end by 9 bases, with 14 bases between. This CDR3 is CAISEGLPVGEQFF. The CDR3 DNA is TGTGCCATCAGTGAGGGACTCCCTGTCGGTGAGCAGTTCTTC.

The sample holds many counts of this clonotype. The rearrangement uses TRBV20-1 and TRBJ1-4; 9 positions agree with TRBD1. V shed 4 bases and J 8 bases; nucleotides not matched to a gene: 5. The CDR3 has 13 residues. Per germline, CDR1 DFQATT and CDR2 SNEGSKA (reference sequence). The CDR3 DNA is TGCAGTGCTATAGCTGGGACAGGGGAAAAACTGTTTTTT. Amino acid sequence: CSAIAGTGEKLFF.

This clonotype was seen many times. The V and J genes are TRBV29-1 and TRBJ2-7; D uncertain. V lost 4 bases and J lost 4, with 5 bases in between. This CDR3 is built from 10 residues. Germline loops: CDR1 SQVTM, CDR2 ANQGSEA. The CDR3 sequence: CSVGDYEQYF. DNA for the CDR3: TGCAGCGTTGGGGATTACGAGCAGTACTTC.

This clonotype was seen once. V is TRBV7-8 and J is TRBJ1-3, with D tentatively TRBD1 (6 bases). CDR1 is SGHVS and CDR2 is FQNEAQ in the germline V gene. There are 14 residues in the CDR3. V lost 3 bases to trimming and J lost 4 bases, with 10 bases between them. The CDR3 coding sequence is TGTGCCAGCAGCTTGGGGGGCTCGGGAAACACCATATATTTT. Translation: CASSLGGSGNTIYF.

The V and J genes are TRBV2 and TRBJ2-3, with a tentative D call TRBD1 (6 bases). Germline V gene data show CDR1 as SNHLY and CDR2 as FYNNEI. The CDR3 contains 14 residues. V was shortened by 8 bases and J by 2 bases, with 14 bases between the two germline ends. The CDR3 DNA reads TGTGCCAGCCAGGGGAGCCAGGCCACAGATACGCAGTATTTT. It encodes CASQGSQATDTQYF.

The chain joins TRBV20-1 to TRBJ2-5, with D maybe TRBD1 (5 bases). This CDR3 contains 13 residues. The V gene's germline CDR1 is DFQATT and CDR2 SNEGSKA (reference sequence). V shed 5 bases and J shed 1 base, with 11 bases lying between them. DNA of the CDR3: TGCAGTGCTGTGCAGGACACCCAAGAGACCCAGTACTTC. Its protein product is CSAVQDTQETQYF.

The chain joins TRBV6-2 or TRBV6-3 to TRBJ2-3, with D unresolved. This CDR3 is built from 13 residues. V was shortened by 7 bases and J by 3 bases, with 11 bases between the two germline ends. Germline CDR1 reads MNHEY; CDR2 reads SVGEGT. The CDR3 here is CASTVDGTDTQYF. CDR3 in DNA: TGTGCCAGCACCGTGGACGGGACAGATACGCAGTATTTT.

V gene TRBV29-1 combines with J gene TRBJ2-1; D unresolved. Trimming took 1 base from V and 4 from J, leaving 5 bases between them. The CDR3 length is 12 residues. Germline-derived CDR1 and CDR2 are SQVTM and ANQGSEA. The CDR3 sequence: CSVEGWYNEQFF. CDR3 nucleotides: TGCAGCGTTGAAGGGTGGTACAATGAGCAGTTCTTC.

This chain connects TRBV6-1 to TRBJ2-7, with a weak D call TRBD2 (5 bases). This CDR3 comprises 15 residues. Germline V gene lookup returns CDR1 MNHNS and CDR2 SASEGT. Trimming took 4 bases from V and 1 from J, leaving 14 bases between them. CDR3 sequence: CASSASSGLSYEQYF. CDR3 sequence (DNA): TGTGCCAGCAGTGCATCCTCGGGGTTATCCTACGAGCAGTACTTC.

This chain links TRBV10-3 with TRBJ1-5; a weak D match, TRBD1 (5 bases). Germline CDR1 reads ENHRY; CDR2 reads SYGVKD. V shed 0 bases and J shed 8 bases, with 8 bases lying between them. This CDR3 is 13 amino acids long. CDR3 DNA: TGTGCCATCAGTGAGTCTGCGACAGAGCCCCAGCATTTT. This sequence encodes CAISESATEPQHF.

The chain is built from TRBV4-3 and TRBJ2-6, with 7 bases aligning to TRBD2. Trimming cost V 3 bases and J 2 bases; bases outside gene matches: 4. This CDR3 is built from 16 residues. Germline-derived CDR1 and CDR2 are LGHNA and YSLEER. This chain's CDR3 is CASSHGRGAGANVLTF. The CDR3 coding sequence is TGCGCCAGCAGCCACGGACGGGGGGCTGGGGCCAACGTCCTGACTTTC.

The chain couples TRBV12-3 or TRBV12-4 to TRBJ2-4, with TRBD2 matching 13 bases. Judging by the DNA end, TRBJ2-7 fits better; the J call may be wrong. The CDR3 is 15 amino acids. CDR3 nucleotides: TGTGCCAGCAGTGTCTGGACTAGCGGGAGCCACGAGCAGTACTTC. Amino acids: CASSVWTSGSHEQYF.

The J gene is TRBJ1-2, the V gene TRBV28; D is undetermined. V was shortened by 6 bases and J by 4 bases, with 6 bases between the two germline ends. The CDR3 is 11 residues long. CDR1 and CDR2 (germline): MDHEN, SYDVKM. The CDR3 nucleotides read TGTGCCAGCAGATCCACCTATGGCTACACCTTC. It translates to CASRSTYGYTF.

The count of this clonotype is one. The V call is TRBV6-6, the J call TRBJ2-7; 8 nucleotides line up with TRBD2. J was trimmed by 5 bases and V by 8 bases; bases with no gene match: 11. The germline CDR1 and CDR2 sequences are MNHNY and SVGAGI (reference sequence). This CDR3 comprises 14 residues. The CDR3 bases are TGTGCCAGCTATATGAGCGGGAGAACGGACGAGCAGTACTTC. It yields the protein CASYMSGRTDEQYF.

The chain links TRBV29-1 to TRBJ2-1, with TRBD2 matching over 11 bases. Germline-derived CDR1 and CDR2 are SQVTM and ANQGSEA. CDR3 length equals 16 residues. Trimming removed 7 bases from V and 4 bases from J; junction bases left unmatched: 12. The CDR3 here is CSARMASGGHYNEQFF. CDR3 sequence (DNA): TGCAGCGCCCGAATGGCTAGCGGGGGGCATTACAATGAGCAGTTCTTC.

There are many counts of this clonotype. The chain couples TRBV20-1 to TRBJ2-7, with unresolved D. This CDR3 has 13 amino acids. The V gene lost 5 bases and the J gene lost 6 bases, with 17 bases spanning the gap. Germline CDR1 DFQATT, CDR2 SNEGSKA (reference sequence). The CDR3 sequence is CSARVGGWGEQYF. In nucleotides, the CDR3 is TGCAGTGCTCGCGTAGGCGGCTGGGGCGAGCAGTACTTC.

The chain employs TRBV6-5 and TRBJ2-1; TRBD2 matches at 11 bases. The germline V gene has CDR1 MNHEY and CDR2 SVGAGI. The CDR3 spans 15 residues. V was pared by 7 bases and J by 6 bases, with 8 bases of the junction left unmatched. CDR3 sequence: CASTRTSGSSNEQFF. In DNA form, the CDR3 reads TGTGCCAGCACCCGAACTAGCGGGAGTAGCAATGAGCAGTTCTTC.

Turning to this clonotype: Just one base apart from a much larger clone, this may be a read error. The V call is TRBV29-1, the J call TRBJ2-3, with 8 bases matching TRBD1. In germline, CDR1 is SQVTM, CDR2 ANQGSEA. This CDR3 comprises 15 residues. CDR3 sequence (DNA): TGCGGCGTTGGCGCCGGACAGGGCCTCACAGATACGCAGTATTTT. Amino acids: CGVGAGQGLTDTQYF.

This clonotype came up a few times. V gene TRBV18 combines with J gene TRBJ2-7; D is undetermined. Trimming removed 6 bases at V and 3 bases at J, with 15 bases between. CDR1 and CDR2 (germline): KGHSH, LQKENI. The CDR3 totals 14 residues. The CDR3 DNA sequence: TGTGCCAGCTCGCTTGACTTAGGGTACTACGAGCAGTACTTC. The encoded protein is CASSLDLGYYEQYF.

CDR3 residues: CASSLGSGGYNTQYF. CDR3 DNA sequence: TGTGCCAGCAGCTTAGGTAGCGGGGGATACAATACGCAGTATTTT. The J gene is TRBJ2-3, the V gene TRBV7-2; 9 nucleotides align to TRBD2. There are 15 residues in the CDR3. The junction had 6 bases not matched to a gene; V was cut back by 1 base and J by 7 bases. Germline CDR1 reads SGHTA; CDR2 reads FQGNSA.

The V gene is TRBV28, the J gene TRBJ2-1, with 10 bases that match TRBD2. Germline V gene lookup returns CDR1 MDHEN and CDR2 SYDVKM. This CDR3 spans 16 amino acids. V was pared by 1 base and J by 9 bases, with 9 bases of the junction left unmatched. The CDR3 DNA follows: TGTGCCAGCAGTTTATCATCGGGACTAGCGTTGGGTGAGCAGTTCTTC. Residues: CASSLSSGLALGEQFF.

The genes are TRBV7-8 and TRBJ2-3; D possibly corresponds to TRBD1 (5 bases). V shed 8 bases and J shed 0 bases, with 15 bases lying between them. The CDR3 sequence is 15 residues long. Germline V lookup: CDR1 SGHVS, CDR2 FQNEAQ. DNA for the CDR3: TGTGCCAGCGGCCCCTACCGACAGAGCACAGATACGCAGTATTTT. Translating gives CASGPYRQSTDTQYF.